These 19 T cell receptor beta chains came from one sample sequenced in a study of response to subunit inactivated influenza vaccine (dated by TCRdb to the late 2010s). The meaning of the sample's time point label: 45 to 55 days after influenza vaccine administration. The library was produced with RT-PCR. Sequencer: Illumina HiSeq 2500. TCRdb reprocessing: public reads trimmed at Q25 with fastp, clones called with MiXCR, in-frame beta chains kept. Rows with one shared CDR3 protein collapse into an entry with the most common genes and DNA. The sample records about 160,000 distinct CDR3 sequences, about a tenth of which are singletons. The ten largest clones add up to about an eighth of the sample. This material consisted of non-naive T cells sorted from PBMCs, taken roughly 47 days after vaccination. The sample's cell subset or site, from its label and the paper: memory T cell fraction. The receptors stem from a man in his fifties or sixties who received an inactivated influenza vaccine. Donor details come from another sample of the same person, matched by shared clones.

This clonotype was seen a handful of times. J is TRBJ2-7 and V is TRBV20-1; 10 positions match TRBD2. The length of the CDR3 is 14 residues. V was pared by 1 base and J by 4 bases, with 4 bases of the junction left unmatched. Germline V gene lookup returns CDR1 DFQATT and CDR2 SNEGSKA (reference sequence). CDR3 sequence (DNA): TGCAGTGCTAGAGCACCTAGCGGGAGTTACGAGCAGTACTTC. Residues: CSARAPSGSYEQYF.

This clonotype has more than one count but fewer than ten. The V and J genes are TRBV5-1 and TRBJ2-5; D is possibly TRBD2 (6 bases). The V gene lost 0 bases and the J gene lost 1 base, with 16 bases spanning the gap. Germline V gives CDR1 SGHRS, CDR2 YFSETQ. The CDR3 contains 17 residues. This CDR3 is CASSLVRVADVQETQYF. CDR3 DNA sequence: TGCGCCAGCAGCTTGGTTAGGGTAGCGGATGTCCAAGAGACCCAGTACTTC.

This clonotype was seen repeatedly, ten times or more. The gene calls are TRBV7-2 and TRBJ2-1; 16 bases agree with TRBD2. Germline-derived CDR1 and CDR2 are SGHTA and FQGNSA. The V and J ends lost 3 bases and 2 bases, in that order; junction bases with no gene match: 16. CDR3 length: 22 amino acids. CDR3 protein: CASSFPVTGTSGGASPYNEQFF. Here the CDR3 DNA reads TGTGCCAGCAGCTTCCCTGTAACCGGGACTAGCGGGGGGGCCTCCCCCTACAATGAGCAGTTCTTC.

The V and J genes are TRBV7-2 and TRBJ2-7; D gene unclear. The ends were cut back, 2 bases at V and 0 bases at J, with 8 bases in the middle. Per germline, CDR1 SGHTA and CDR2 FQGNSA. The CDR3 totals 14 residues. The CDR3: CASSLYPNSYEQYF. The DNA for the CDR3 is TGTGCCAGCAGCTTATACCCCAACTCCTACGAGCAGTACTTC.

This clonotype came up many times. The chain is built from TRBV12-3 or TRBV12-4 and TRBJ2-1; 12 nucleotides align to TRBD1. There are 17 residues in the CDR3. V lost 5 bases, J lost 7 bases, and 12 bases stayed unmatched. The CDR3 DNA is TGTGCCAGCAGTCCTACACCGGGACAGGGGGCGTTGAATGAGCAGTTCTTC. The encoded protein is CASSPTPGQGALNEQFF.

The V call is TRBV5-6, the J call TRBJ2-1; D is unclear. With 0 bases removed from V and 8 bases from J, the gap between germline ends came to 15 bases. The length of the CDR3 is 15 residues. The germline CDR1 and CDR2 sequences are SGHDT and YYEEEE. The CDR3 bases are TGTGCCAGCAGCTTGGGCCCACCCGGTAGGGATGAGCAGTTCTTC. Its translation is CASSLGPPGRDEQFF.

This chain uses TRBV27 with TRBJ2-7; TRBD2 is a possible D gene (5 bases). The CDR3 spans 14 residues. V was shortened by 5 bases and J by 6 bases, with 17 bases between the two germline ends. Germline loops: CDR1 MNHEY, CDR2 SMNVEV (reference sequence). The CDR3 is CASSAERWGSEQYF. The CDR3 DNA sequence: TGTGCCAGCAGTGCCGAGCGGTGGGGTAGCGAGCAGTACTTC.

This sequence joins TRBV5-1 and TRBJ1-1, with 7 positions matching TRBD1. The length of the CDR3 is 14 residues. The junction had 6 bases not matched to a gene; V was cut back by 7 bases and J by 0 bases. In germline, CDR1 is SGHRS, CDR2 YFSETQ. Written as DNA, the CDR3 is TGCGCCAGCGGCCTGGGACAGCTGAACACTGAAGCTTTCTTT. It is translated as CASGLGQLNTEAFF.

This clonotype was recorded many times. This chain links TRBV15 with TRBJ2-7; D tentatively fits TRBD1 or TRBD2 (5 bases each). The CDR3 spans 14 residues. V was shortened by 3 bases and J by 2 bases, with 11 bases between the two germline ends. Germline lookup yields CDR1 LNHNV and CDR2 YYDKDF (reference sequence). The CDR3 reads CATSRGGGTYEQYF. DNA of the CDR3: TGTGCCACCAGCAGGGGTGGGGGTACCTACGAGCAGTACTTC.

This chain uses TRBV10-3 with TRBJ2-4; maybe TRBD1 (6 bases). Germline CDR1 and CDR2: ENHRY and SYGVKD. Deletions cut 6 bases from V and 2 bases from J, with 8 bases between. The CDR3 length is 13 residues. The CDR3 DNA reads TGTGCCATCAGCAGGGGATCCAAAAACATTCAGTACTTC. Translating it yields CAISRGSKNIQYF.

The table lists this clonotype with a few counts. Here the CDR3 reads CASSYGEGAHTQYF. The CDR3 bases are TGTGCCAGCAGTTACGGGGAGGGGGCCCATACGCAGTATTTT. V and J are TRBV6-5 and TRBJ2-3; D assignment may be TRBD1 or TRBD2 (7 bases each). V dropped 2 bases and J dropped 7 bases, with 13 bases sitting between them. CDR1 and CDR2 from the germline V gene are MNHEY and SVGAGI. This CDR3 is 14 amino acids long.

There are a few counts of this clonotype. V usage is TRBV18 and J usage is TRBJ1-1, with D possibly matching TRBD1 (5 bases). The CDR3 has 14 residues. V was trimmed by 2 bases and J by 3 bases, leaving 10 bases between them. The germline V gene has CDR1 KGHSH and CDR2 LQKENI. This chain's CDR3 is CASSPARGDTEAFF. The CDR3 DNA reads as TGTGCCAGCTCACCAGCACGGGGGGACACTGAAGCTTTCTTT.

The sample holds a few counts of this clonotype. V gene TRBV7-8 combines with J gene TRBJ2-7; D gene unclear. This CDR3 spans 14 amino acids. The V gene lost 3 bases and the J gene lost 1 base, with 10 bases spanning the gap. Germline V gene sequence: CDR1 SGHVS, CDR2 FQNEAQ. CDR3: CASSFRSPSYEQYF. CDR3 DNA sequence: TGTGCCAGCAGCTTCCGGTCCCCTTCCTACGAGCAGTACTTC.

This clonotype is medium-sized. V is TRBV10-3 and J is TRBJ2-2; 8 bases map to TRBD1. The length of the CDR3 is 17 residues. J lost 0 bases, V lost 6 bases, and 9 bases had no gene match. Looked up from germline, CDR1 is ENHRY and CDR2 is SYGVKD. In DNA form, the CDR3 reads TGTGCCATCAGACGGGGAAGGGGACAGGCGAACACCGGGGAGCTGTTTTTT. Protein sequence: CAIRRGRGQANTGELFF.

CDR3 coding DNA: TGTGCCAGCAGTTTAGGCAGGGGGACGATTGATGGCTACACCTTC. It translates to CASSLGRGTIDGYTF. The gene calls are TRBV12-3 or TRBV12-4 and TRBJ1-2; 7 bases are a match to TRBD1. V shed 1 base and J 6 bases; nucleotides not matched to a gene: 8. The CDR3 spans 15 residues.

Many counts were recorded for this clonotype. The gene calls are TRBV6-5 and TRBJ1-5; no definite D call. CDR1 is MNHEY and CDR2 is SVGAGI in the germline V gene. CDR3 length: 13 residues. V was pared by 4 bases and J by 7 bases, with 11 bases between. The CDR3 nucleotides read TGTGCCAGCAGTTTTTCCTACGGACAGCCCCAGCATTTT. It codes for CASSFSYGQPQHF.

This clonotype is medium-sized. The V and J genes are TRBV7-2 and TRBJ2-3, with 8 bases matching TRBD2. The germline gives CDR1 SGHTA, CDR2 FQGNSA. CDR3 size: 15 residues. V trimming: 0 bases; J trimming: 6 bases; junction bases outside the gene matches: 5. The chain's CDR3 is CASSLAGAGADTQYF. The DNA for the CDR3 is TGTGCCAGCAGCTTAGCTGGAGCGGGAGCCGATACGCAGTATTTT.

This chain joins TRBV21-1 and TRBJ2-7; the D call of TRBD1 is as the table states it, not checked on the DNA. TRBV21-1 is a recognized pseudogene. The length of the CDR3 is 15 residues. The CDR3 nucleotides are TGTGCCAGCAGCTCGCCGGGGACAGGGCCCTACGAGCAGTACTTC. Translation: CASSSPGTGPYEQYF.

This clonotype has more than one count but fewer than ten. The chain recombines TRBV5-6 with TRBJ2-5, with TRBD2 as a possible D gene (6 bases). Germline values: CDR1 SGHDT, CDR2 YYEEEE. CDR3 length: 13 amino acids. The V and J ends lost 7 bases and 5 bases respectively, with 15 bases between them. For the CDR3, the DNA is TGTGCCAGCCAACGGGGGTTGGAGGAGACCCAGTACTTC. It specifies CASQRGLEETQYF.